The clone carrying this TCR beta chain was counted only a few times. Its cognate antigen is unknown. The data derive from a study of identical twins. One entry per CDR3 protein results from TCRdb running MiXCR on the 5' RACE reads. Of 500,000 or so distinct CDR3 sequences in the sample, approximately 15% were seen once. The CDR3 runs to 14 residues. Unmatched junction bases numbered 2, after V lost 1 base and J lost 4 bases. CDR1 and CDR2 from the germline V gene are LGHNT and FRNRAP. Study-level findings and limits: Rather than following the same donors, the conclusions depended on cross-sectional statistical analysis.

This same sample was also part of a study on yellow fever vaccine responses in identical twins.

The chain uses TRBV12-5 and TRBJ2-3, with TRBD2 matching 7 bases. The sample comprised CD4+ T cells sorted from blood. The origin of this receptor is a woman aged 18-29 years in good health. The CDR3 spells CASGLGLAPDTQYF. CDR3 sequence (DNA): TGTGCTAGTGGTTTGGGACTAGCCCCAGATACGCAGTATTTT.